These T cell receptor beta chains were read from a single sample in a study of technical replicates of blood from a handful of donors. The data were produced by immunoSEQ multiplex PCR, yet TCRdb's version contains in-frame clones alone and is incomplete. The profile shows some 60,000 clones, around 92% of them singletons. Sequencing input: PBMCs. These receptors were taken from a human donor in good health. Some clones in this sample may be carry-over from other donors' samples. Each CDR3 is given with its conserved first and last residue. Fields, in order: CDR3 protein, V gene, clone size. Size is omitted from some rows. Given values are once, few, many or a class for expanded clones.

CASSPRVAGGGVGEQFF,TRBV7-9,-
CAIGTSVGGGTYEQYF,TRBV10-3,-
CSVDKGVRTDTQYF,TRBV29-1,-
CASSLVGLPYNEQFF,TRBV7-6,once
CASSQVGNYGYTF,TRBV4-3,once
CASSDRASNTEAFF,TRBV19,-
CASSQFLAGVGDEQFF,TRBV14,-
CASSPGQGAIGRGYTF,TRBV5-4,-
CASRASTGTGIGTGELFF,TRBV5-1,-
CASTLGLAGGRYEQYF,TRBV7-9,-
CASSSRSGEGGQPQHF,TRBV7-2,-
CASSPGEGDTGELFF,TRBV7-3,-
CASSIGSAGGTEAFF,TRBV19,once
CASSRVVWEQYF,TRBV5-8,-
CASSGRGGAGALRTDTQYF,TRBV9,once
CASSSSAGGLYEQYF,TRBV7-2,-
CASSGPTSDFKETQYF,TRBV2,-
CASSSTEKQYF,TRBV7-9,-
CASSFTSGFVYEQYF,TRBV5-4,-
CASSQGTGGTGELFF,TRBV4-3,-
CASSWAEGQGGYEQFF,TRBV7-9,-
CASSTRTSSTDTQYF,TRBV9,-
CASVANWRGRWDQPQHF,TRBV21-1,-
CASSNNWAEGSYGYTF,TRBV7-9,-
CASSGKNFTSGGSNTGELFF,TRBV6-1,-
CASSYSGLVIDTQYF,TRBV6-5,once
CASRREQGREQFF,TRBV7-2,-
CASSLWGSGGTQRNTEAFF,TRBV5-1,-
CASSLEGDQPQHF,TRBV13,-
CASRLSGSSYNEQFF,TRBV7-3,-
CASSVAIYNEQFF,TRBV9,-
CASSLQDSEAFF,TRBV7-3,-
CAISASGAPQETQYF,TRBV10-3,-
CASSQEGQGAYEQYF,TRBV14,few
CASPSRQGGAYEQYF,TRBV6-1,-
CAWSGLIYGGTGELFF,TRBV30,once
CASNGGGNTIYF,TRBV19,-
CASSLEGRYQNEAFF,TRBV5-1,-
CATSRDSSSGNTIYF,TRBV15,-
CSVELIQTGYGYTF,TRBV29-1,-